This T cell receptor (beta chain) stems from a study of cytomegalovirus exposure and HLA in healthy donors. Findings of the study overall: Among donors in an Asian-associated ancestry cluster, a later analysis reportedly found fewer N-insertions than the roughly 610-donor mean. The study flagged about 160 TCR beta chains as cytomegalovirus-associated.

Germline V CDR1 and CDR2: SGHNT, YENEEA. The CDR3 is made up of 13 amino acids. V shed 5 bases, J shed 6 bases, and the junction held 4 bases outside the gene matches. Notes on this clone: Its cognate antigen is unknown.

PCR used 60 Vbeta primers and 13 Jbeta primers. Sequencing used immunoSEQ multiplex PCR; TCRdb keeps in-frame clones, though not all of them. The sample includes around 200,000 clones, 75% to 90% of them seen just once. The chain carries TRBV11-3 and TRBJ2-1, with 7 bases that match TRBD2. Sequenced: PBMCs. The TCR comes from a woman aged 45-65 years in good health and CMV-seropositive. The DNA of the CDR3 is TGTGCCAGCAGCCCCGGGACTACCAATGAGCAGTTCTTC. This translates into CASSPGTTNEQFF. Full variable domain (rest looked up from reference TRBV11-3 and TRBJ2-1): EAGVVQSPRYKIIEKKQPVAFWCNPISGHNTLYWYLQNLGQGPELLIRYENEEAVDDSQLPKDRFSAERLKGVDSTLKIQPAELGDSAVYLCASSPGTTNEQFFGPGTRLTVL.